Listed below are T cell receptor beta chains from one sample, sequenced in a study of OX40 agonist ivuxolimab in advanced cancers. TCRdb's copy holds only in-frame clones and misses some; the assay was immunoSEQ multiplex PCR. Of around 94,000 clones in the sample, approximately 92% were seen once. Sample: CD4+ or CD8+ T cells sorted from blood, taken in a trial of the OX40 agonist ivuxolimab. Receptor source: an adult with an advanced solid tumor such as melanoma, head and neck, liver or kidney cancer. CDR3s include the opening cysteine and the closing phenylalanine or tryptophan. D genes are given only for firm matches. Size tells how often a clone was seen (once, few, many) or the class of an expanded clone, and some rows leave it out.

size,D,V,J,CDR3,DNA
-,-,TRBV19,TRBJ2-3,CASSIGSTDTQYF,TGTGCCAGTAGTATCGGAAGCACAGATACGCAGTATTTT
-,-,TRBV5-1,TRBJ2-4,CASSLYISAKNIQYF,TGCGCCAGCAGCTTGTACATCTCGGCCAAAAACATTCAGTACTTC
-,-,TRBV19,TRBJ2-1,CASSRGDFIYNEQFF,TGTGCCAGTAGTAGAGGGGACTTCATATACAATGAGCAGTTCTTC
few,-,TRBV25-1,TRBJ1-5,CASSESPDSNQPQHF,TGTGCCAGCAGTGAATCCCCGGACAGCAATCAGCCCCAGCATTTT
-,TRBD2,TRBV27,TRBJ2-1,CASSLQLAGGLYNEQFF,TGTGCCAGCAGTTTACAGCTAGCGGGAGGGCTCTACAATGAGCAGTTCTTC
-,-,TRBV18,TRBJ1-5,CASSNVGKADQPQHF,TGTGCCAGCTCGAACGTGGGGAAGGCCGATCAGCCCCAGCATTTT
-,-,TRBV19,TRBJ2-3,CASSMGVGAADTQYF,TGTGCCAGTAGTATGGGGGTCGGCGCCGCAGATACGCAGTATTTT
-,-,TRBV21-1,TRBJ1-3,CASSKVQVRGLYF,TGTGCCAGCAGCAAAGTGCAGGTTCGGGGCCTATATTTT
-,-,TRBV7-3,TRBJ2-1,CASSLGGSYNEQFF,TGTGCCAGCAGCTTAGGAGGCTCCTACAATGAGCAGTTCTTC
once,-,TRBV4-1,TRBJ2-2,CASSQEGNTGELFF,TGCGCCAGCAGCCAAGAAGGAAACACCGGGGAGCTGTTTTTT
-,TRBD2,TRBV9,TRBJ2-3,CASNGGITDTQYF,TGTGCCAGCAACGGGGGGATAACAGATACGCAGTATTTT
-,-,TRBV7-2,TRBJ2-7,CASSPSTRTSYEQYF,TGTGCCAGCAGCCCTTCGACTAGGACCTCCTACGAGCAGTACTTC
-,TRBD1,TRBV19,TRBJ1-6,CASSPLKGTGTGNSPLHF,TGTGCCAGTAGCCCCCTAAAAGGGACCGGGACAGGGAATTCACCCCTCCACTTT
-,-,TRBV6-5,TRBJ1-5,CASSFRRGKDQPQHF,TGTGCCAGCAGTTTCCGAAGGGGGAAGGATCAGCCCCAGCATTTT
-,-,TRBV27,TRBJ2-1,CASSLDRNEQFF,TGTGCCAGCAGTTTAGATCGGAATGAGCAGTTCTTC
-,-,TRBV11-2,TRBJ1-2,CASSLGPQNGYTF,TGTGCCAGCAGCTTAGGCCCGCAAAATGGCTACACCTTC
-,TRBD1,TRBV6-5,TRBJ2-2,CASSPGTGNTGELFF,TGTGCCAGCAGTCCTGGGACAGGGAACACCGGGGAGCTGTTTTTT
-,-,TRBV5-6,TRBJ2-7,CASSLGGREQYF,TGTGCCAGCAGCTTAGGGGGTCGCGAGCAGTACTTC
-,-,TRBV27,TRBJ2-7,CASRLTGSYEQYF,TGTGCCAGCAGGTTGACAGGTTCCTACGAGCAGTACTTC
-,TRBD1,TRBV27,TRBJ2-7,CASSRRWTGPSYEQYF,TGTGCCAGCAGTCGAAGGTGGACAGGACCCTCCTACGAGCAGTACTTC
-,TRBD1,TRBV4-2,TRBJ2-7,CASSQAVYRGTYEQYF,TGTGCCAGCAGCCAAGCGGTATACAGGGGGACCTACGAGCAGTACTTC
-,TRBD2,TRBV6-4,TRBJ2-5,CASVGLAEETQYF,TGTGCCAGCGTTGGGCTAGCGGAAGAGACCCAGTACTTC
-,TRBD1,TRBV19,TRBJ1-5,CASSKRTGEVSNQPQHF,TGTGCCAGTAGTAAAAGGACAGGGGAGGTTAGCAATCAGCCCCAGCATTTT
-,-,TRBV6-4,TRBJ1-1,CASSVHPHTEAFF,TGTGCCAGCAGTGTCCACCCCCACACTGAAGCTTTCTTT
-,-,TRBV27,TRBJ2-2,CASSPGAPNTGELFF,TGTGCCAGCAGTCCGGGGGCTCCGAACACCGGGGAGCTGTTTTTT
few,-,TRBV2,TRBJ2-7,CAVRDDYEQYF,TGTGCCGTCCGGGACGACTACGAGCAGTACTTC
-,-,TRBV6-5,TRBJ2-5,CASSWGARETQYF,TGTGCCAGCAGTTGGGGGGCCCGGGAGACCCAGTACTTC
-,-,TRBV7-9,TRBJ2-5,CASSLIGKRYQETQYF,TGTGCCAGCAGCTTAATAGGGAAACGGTACCAAGAGACCCAGTACTTC
-,TRBD2,TRBV5-4,TRBJ2-3,CASSLARLAGGTDTQYF,TGTGCCAGCAGCTTAGCCCGACTAGCGGGGGGCACAGATACGCAGTATTTT
once,-,TRBV29-1,TRBJ2-1,CSGVRVNEQFF,TGCAGCGGCGTCAGGGTTAATGAGCAGTTCTTC
-,-,TRBV4-3,TRBJ2-3,CASSQDLGTDTDTQYF,TGCGCCAGCAGCCAAGATCTGGGCACCGACACAGATACGCAGTATTTT
-,-,TRBV27,TRBJ1-1,CASSLSPNTEAFF,TGTGCCAGCAGTTTGTCCCCGAACACTGAAGCTTTCTTT
once,TRBD2,TRBV9,TRBJ2-1,CASSVSGRADNEQFF,TGTGCCAGCAGCGTTAGCGGGAGGGCTGACAATGAGCAGTTCTTC
-,-,TRBV7-2,TRBJ2-5,CASSLRANQETQYF,TGTGCCAGCAGCCTGCGGGCAAACCAAGAGACCCAGTACTTC
-,-,TRBV9,TRBJ2-2,CASRGVTGELFF,TGTGCCAGCAGGGGGGTCACCGGGGAGCTGTTTTTT
-,-,TRBV7-8,TRBJ2-7,CASSLVLRDFAYEQYF,TGTGCCAGCAGCTTAGTACTCCGGGACTTCGCCTACGAGCAGTACTTC
-,-,TRBV5-8,TRBJ1-5,CAGGRGDSNQPQHF,TGTGCCGGCGGTCGCGGAGATAGCAATCAGCCCCAGCATTTT
-,TRBD2,TRBV7-6,TRBJ2-1,CASSRGTSGNEQFF,TGTGCCAGCAGCAGGGGGACTAGCGGCAATGAGCAGTTCTTC
-,TRBD1,TRBV4-1,TRBJ2-7,CASSRQGSNYEQYF,TGCGCCAGCAGCCGACAGGGATCTAACTACGAGCAGTACTTC
-,-,TRBV20-1,TRBJ1-1,CGAILNTEAFF,TGCGGTGCCATTTTGAACACTGAAGCTTTCTTT
once,-,TRBV6-5,TRBJ2-3,CASSTPPDYTQYF,TGTGCCAGCTCAACTCCCCCCGATTATACGCAGTATTTT
-,-,TRBV3-1/TRBV3-2,TRBJ2-7,CASKYEQYF,TGTGCCAGCAAATACGAGCAGTACTTC
-,-,TRBV5-1,TRBJ2-1,CASSPDPAGNEQFF,TGCGCCAGCAGCCCGGACCCGGCCGGGAATGAGCAGTTCTTC